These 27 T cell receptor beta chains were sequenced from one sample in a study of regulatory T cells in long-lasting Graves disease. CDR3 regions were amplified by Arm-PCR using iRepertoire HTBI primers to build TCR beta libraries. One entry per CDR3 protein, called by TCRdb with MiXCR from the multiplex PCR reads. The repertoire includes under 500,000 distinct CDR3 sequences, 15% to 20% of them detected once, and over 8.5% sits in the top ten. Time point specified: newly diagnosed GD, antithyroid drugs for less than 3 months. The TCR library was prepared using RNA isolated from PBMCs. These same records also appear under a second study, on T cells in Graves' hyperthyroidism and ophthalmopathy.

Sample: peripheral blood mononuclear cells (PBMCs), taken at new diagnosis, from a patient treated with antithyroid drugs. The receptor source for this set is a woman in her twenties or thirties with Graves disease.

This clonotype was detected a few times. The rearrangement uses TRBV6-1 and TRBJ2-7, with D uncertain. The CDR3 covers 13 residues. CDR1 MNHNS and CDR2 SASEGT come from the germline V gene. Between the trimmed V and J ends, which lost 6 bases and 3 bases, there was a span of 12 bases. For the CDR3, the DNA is TGTGCCAGCAGAGGCATAAACAGCTACGAGCAGTACTTC. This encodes CASRGINSYEQYF.

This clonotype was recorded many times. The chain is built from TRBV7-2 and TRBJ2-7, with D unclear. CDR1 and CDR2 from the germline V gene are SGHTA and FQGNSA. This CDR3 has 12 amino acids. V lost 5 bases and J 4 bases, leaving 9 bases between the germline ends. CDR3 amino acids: CASSPPGYEQYF. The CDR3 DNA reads TGTGCCAGCAGCCCCCCCGGGTACGAGCAGTACTTC.

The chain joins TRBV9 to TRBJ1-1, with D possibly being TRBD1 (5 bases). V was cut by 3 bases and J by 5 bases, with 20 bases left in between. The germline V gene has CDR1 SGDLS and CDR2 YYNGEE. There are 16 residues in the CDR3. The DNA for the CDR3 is TGTGCCAGCAGCGGAAGGTCGGGGAGGGGTGGGACTGAAGCTTTCTTT. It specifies CASSGRSGRGGTEAFF.

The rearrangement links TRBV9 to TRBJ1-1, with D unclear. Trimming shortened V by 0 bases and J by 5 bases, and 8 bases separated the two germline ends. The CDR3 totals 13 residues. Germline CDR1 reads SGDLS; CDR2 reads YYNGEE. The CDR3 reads CASSVGGFTEAFF. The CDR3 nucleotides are TGTGCCAGCAGCGTAGGAGGGTTTACTGAAGCTTTCTTT.

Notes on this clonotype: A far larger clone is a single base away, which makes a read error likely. The CDR3 region is CASSLANKGLYGCTF. The CDR3 bases are TGTGCCAGCAGCTTAGCGAACAAGGGGCTCTATGGCTGCACCTTC. The chain has TRBV5-5 and TRBJ1-2; D perhaps matches TRBD1 (5 bases). CDR1 SGHKS and CDR2 YYEKEE come from the germline V gene (reference sequence). CDR3 length: 15 residues.

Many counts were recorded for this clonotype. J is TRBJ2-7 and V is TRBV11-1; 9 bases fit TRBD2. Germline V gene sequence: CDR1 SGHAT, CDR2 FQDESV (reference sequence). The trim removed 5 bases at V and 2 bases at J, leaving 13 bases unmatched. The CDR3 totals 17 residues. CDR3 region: CASSPAAGREGTYEQYF. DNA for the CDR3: TGTGCCAGCAGCCCTGCGGCCGGGCGGGAGGGAACCTACGAGCAGTACTTC. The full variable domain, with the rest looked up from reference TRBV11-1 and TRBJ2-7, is EAEVAQSPRYKITEKSQAVAFWCDPISGHATLYWYRQILGQGPELLVQFQDESVVDDSQLPKDRFSAERLKGVDSTLKIQPAELGDSAMYLCASSPAAGREGTYEQYFGPGTRLTVT.

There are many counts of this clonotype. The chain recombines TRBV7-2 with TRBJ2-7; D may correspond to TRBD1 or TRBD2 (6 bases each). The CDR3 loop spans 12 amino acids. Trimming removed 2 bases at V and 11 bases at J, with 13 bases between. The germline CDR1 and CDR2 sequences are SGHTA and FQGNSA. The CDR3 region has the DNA TGTGCCAGCAGCTTATTCGGGGGCGCGGAGTACTTC. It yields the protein CASSLFGGAEYF.

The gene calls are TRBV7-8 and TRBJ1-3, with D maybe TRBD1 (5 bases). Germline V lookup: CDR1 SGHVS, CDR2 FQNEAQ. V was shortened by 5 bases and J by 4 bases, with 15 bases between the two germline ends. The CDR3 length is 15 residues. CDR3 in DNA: TGTGCCAGCAGCATGCGGCGGGGGTTAGGAAACACCATATATTTT. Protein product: CASSMRRGLGNTIYF. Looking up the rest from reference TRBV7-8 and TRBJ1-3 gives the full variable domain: GAGVSQSPRYKVAKRGQDVALRCDPISGHVSLFWYQQALGQGPEFLTYFQNEAQLDKSGLPSDRFFAERPEGSVSTLKIQRTQQEDSAVYLCASSMRRGLGNTIYFGEGSWLTVV.

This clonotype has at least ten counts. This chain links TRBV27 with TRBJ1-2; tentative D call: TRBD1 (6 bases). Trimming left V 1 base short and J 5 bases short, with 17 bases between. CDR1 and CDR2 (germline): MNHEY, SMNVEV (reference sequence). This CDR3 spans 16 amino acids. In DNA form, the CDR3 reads TGTGCCAGCAGTTTATATGGACAGACCGCGGGGTATGGCTACACCTTC. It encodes CASSLYGQTAGYGYTF.

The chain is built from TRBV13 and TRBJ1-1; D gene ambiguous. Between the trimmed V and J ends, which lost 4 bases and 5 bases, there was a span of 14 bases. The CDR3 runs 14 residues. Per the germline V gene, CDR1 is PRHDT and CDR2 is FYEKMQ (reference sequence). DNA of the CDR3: TGTGCCAGCAGCTCTAGGCCCTCGCCAACTGAAGCTTTCTTT. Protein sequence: CASSSRPSPTEAFF. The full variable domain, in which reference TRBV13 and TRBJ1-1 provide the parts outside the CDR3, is AAGVIQSPRHLIKEKRETATLKCYPIPRHDTVYWYQQGPGQDPQFLISFYEKMQSDKGSIPDRFSAQQFSDYHSELNMSSLELGDSALYFCASSSRPSPTEAFFGQGTRLTVV.

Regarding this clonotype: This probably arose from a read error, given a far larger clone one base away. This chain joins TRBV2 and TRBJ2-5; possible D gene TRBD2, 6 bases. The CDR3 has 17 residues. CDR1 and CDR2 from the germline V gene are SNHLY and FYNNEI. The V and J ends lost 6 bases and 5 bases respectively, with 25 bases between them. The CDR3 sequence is CASSPSPQGLDEETQYF. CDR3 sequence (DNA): TGTGCCAGCAGCCCGTCACCCCAGGGACTGGACGAGGAGACCCAGTACTTC.

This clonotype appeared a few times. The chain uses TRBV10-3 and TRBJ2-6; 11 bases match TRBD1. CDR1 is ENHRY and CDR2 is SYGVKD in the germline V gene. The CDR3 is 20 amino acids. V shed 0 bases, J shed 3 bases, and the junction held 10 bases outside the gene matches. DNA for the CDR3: TGTGCCATCAGTGAGTCTACCGGGACAGGGGGTATCGGTGGGGCCAACGTCCTGACTTTC. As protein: CAISESTGTGGIGGANVLTF.

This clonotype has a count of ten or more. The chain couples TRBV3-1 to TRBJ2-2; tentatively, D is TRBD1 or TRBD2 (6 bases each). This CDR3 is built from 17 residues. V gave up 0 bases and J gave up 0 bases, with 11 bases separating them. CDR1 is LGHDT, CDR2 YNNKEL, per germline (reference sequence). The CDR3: CASSQEGAGPNTGELFF. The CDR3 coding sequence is TGTGCCAGCAGCCAAGAGGGGGCGGGGCCGAACACCGGGGAGCTGTTTTTT.

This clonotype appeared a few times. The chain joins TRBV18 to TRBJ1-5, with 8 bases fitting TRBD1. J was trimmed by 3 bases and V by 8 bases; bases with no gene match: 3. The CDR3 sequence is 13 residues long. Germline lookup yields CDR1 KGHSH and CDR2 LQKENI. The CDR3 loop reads CASGTGTNQPQHF. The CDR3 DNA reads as TGTGCCAGCGGGACAGGCACCAATCAGCCCCAGCATTTT. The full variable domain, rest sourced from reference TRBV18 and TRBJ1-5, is NAGVMQNPRHLVRRRGQEARLRCSPMKGHSHVYWYRQLPEEGLKFMVYLQKENIIDESGMPKERFSAEFPKEGPSILRIQQVVRGDSAAYFCASGTGTNQPQHFGDGTRLSIL.

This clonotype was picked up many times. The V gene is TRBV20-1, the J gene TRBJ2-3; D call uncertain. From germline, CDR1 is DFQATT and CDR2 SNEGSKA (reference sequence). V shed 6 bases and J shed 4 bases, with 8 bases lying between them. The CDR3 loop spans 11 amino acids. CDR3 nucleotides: TGCAGTGCAAACCCGGCAGATACGCAGTATTTT. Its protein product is CSANPADTQYF.

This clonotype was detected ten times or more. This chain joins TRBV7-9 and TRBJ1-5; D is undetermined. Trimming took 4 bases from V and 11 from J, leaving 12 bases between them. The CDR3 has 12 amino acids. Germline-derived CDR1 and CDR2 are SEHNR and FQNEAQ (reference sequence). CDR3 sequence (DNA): TGTGCCAGCAGCTCAGCACTTTCGGCCCAGCATTTT. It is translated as CASSSALSAQHF.

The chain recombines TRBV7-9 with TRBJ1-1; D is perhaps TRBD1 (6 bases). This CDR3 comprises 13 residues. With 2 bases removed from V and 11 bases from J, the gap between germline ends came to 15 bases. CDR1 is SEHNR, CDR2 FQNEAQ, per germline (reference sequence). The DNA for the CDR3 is TGTGCCAGCAGCTTAAACAGGGAAGGGAGGGCTTTCTTT. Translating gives CASSLNREGRAFF.

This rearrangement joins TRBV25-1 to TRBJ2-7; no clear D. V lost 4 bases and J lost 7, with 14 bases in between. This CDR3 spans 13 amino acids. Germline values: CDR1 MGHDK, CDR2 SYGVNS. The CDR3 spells CASSADSGREQYF. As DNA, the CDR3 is TGTGCCAGCAGTGCCGACTCAGGACGGGAGCAGTACTTC.

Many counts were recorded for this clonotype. CDR3 in amino acids: CASHSVTGDNEQFF. The DNA of the CDR3 is TGTGCCAGCCATTCGGTGACGGGGGACAATGAGCAGTTCTTC. V usage is TRBV18 and J usage is TRBJ2-1, with a possible D match to TRBD2 (6 bases). Trimming left V 8 bases short and J 5 bases short, with 16 bases between. Per germline, CDR1 KGHSH and CDR2 LQKENI. The CDR3 totals 14 residues.

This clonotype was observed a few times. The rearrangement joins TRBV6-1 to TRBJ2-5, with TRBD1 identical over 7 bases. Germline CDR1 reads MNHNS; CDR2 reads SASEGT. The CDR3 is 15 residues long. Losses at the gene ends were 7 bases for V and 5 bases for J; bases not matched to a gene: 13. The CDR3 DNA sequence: TGTGCCAGCAATCCCGGACAGGTGCTTAGGGAGACCCAGTACTTC. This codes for CASNPGQVLRETQYF.

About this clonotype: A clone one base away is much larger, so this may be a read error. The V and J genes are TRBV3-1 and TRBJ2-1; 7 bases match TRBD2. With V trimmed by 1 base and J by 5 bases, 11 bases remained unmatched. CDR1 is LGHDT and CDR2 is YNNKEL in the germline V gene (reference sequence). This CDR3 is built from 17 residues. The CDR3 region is CASSQAMGTNGNNEQFF. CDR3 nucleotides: TGTGCCAGCAGCCAAGCTATGGGGACTAACGGGAACAATGAGCAGTTCTTC.

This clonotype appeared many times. This chain's CDR3 is CAISLDSYTEAFF. The CDR3, as DNA: TGTGCCATCAGTTTAGACAGCTACACTGAAGCTTTCTTT. The gene calls are TRBV10-3 and TRBJ1-1; possibly TRBD1 for D (5 bases). V was trimmed by 5 bases and J by 3 bases, leaving 10 bases between them. This CDR3 is 13 amino acids long. In germline, CDR1 is ENHRY, CDR2 SYGVKD.

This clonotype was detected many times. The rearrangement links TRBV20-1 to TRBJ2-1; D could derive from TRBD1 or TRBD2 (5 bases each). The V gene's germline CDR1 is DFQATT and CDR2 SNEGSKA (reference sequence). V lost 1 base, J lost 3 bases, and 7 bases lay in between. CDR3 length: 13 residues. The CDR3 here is CSARGDDYNEQFF. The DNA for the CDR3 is TGCAGTGCTAGAGGGGACGACTACAATGAGCAGTTCTTC.

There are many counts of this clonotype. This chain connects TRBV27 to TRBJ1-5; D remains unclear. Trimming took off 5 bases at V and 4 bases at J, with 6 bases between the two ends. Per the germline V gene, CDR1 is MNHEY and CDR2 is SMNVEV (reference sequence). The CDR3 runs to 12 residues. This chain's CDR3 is CASSNGNQPQHF. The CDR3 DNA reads TGTGCCAGCAGTAACGGAAATCAGCCCCAGCATTTT.

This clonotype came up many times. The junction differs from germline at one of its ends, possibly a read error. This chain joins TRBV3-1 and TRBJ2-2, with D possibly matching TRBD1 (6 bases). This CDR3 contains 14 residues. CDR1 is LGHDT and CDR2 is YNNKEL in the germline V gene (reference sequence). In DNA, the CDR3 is TGTGCCAGCAGCCAACTGGGGAACAGGGTCGGGATTGTTTTT. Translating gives CASSQLGNRVGIVF.

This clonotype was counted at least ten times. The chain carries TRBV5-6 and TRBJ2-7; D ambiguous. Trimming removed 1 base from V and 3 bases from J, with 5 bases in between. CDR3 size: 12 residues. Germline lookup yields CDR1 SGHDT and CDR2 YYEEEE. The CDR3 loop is CASSLFLYEQYF. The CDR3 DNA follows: TGTGCCAGCAGCTTGTTCCTCTACGAGCAGTACTTC.

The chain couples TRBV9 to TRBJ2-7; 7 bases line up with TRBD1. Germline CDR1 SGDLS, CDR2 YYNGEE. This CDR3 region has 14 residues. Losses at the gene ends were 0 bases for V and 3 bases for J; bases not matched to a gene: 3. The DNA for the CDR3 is TGTGCCAGCAGCGTAGGACAGGGCTACTACGAGCAGTACTTC. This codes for CASSVGQGYYEQYF.